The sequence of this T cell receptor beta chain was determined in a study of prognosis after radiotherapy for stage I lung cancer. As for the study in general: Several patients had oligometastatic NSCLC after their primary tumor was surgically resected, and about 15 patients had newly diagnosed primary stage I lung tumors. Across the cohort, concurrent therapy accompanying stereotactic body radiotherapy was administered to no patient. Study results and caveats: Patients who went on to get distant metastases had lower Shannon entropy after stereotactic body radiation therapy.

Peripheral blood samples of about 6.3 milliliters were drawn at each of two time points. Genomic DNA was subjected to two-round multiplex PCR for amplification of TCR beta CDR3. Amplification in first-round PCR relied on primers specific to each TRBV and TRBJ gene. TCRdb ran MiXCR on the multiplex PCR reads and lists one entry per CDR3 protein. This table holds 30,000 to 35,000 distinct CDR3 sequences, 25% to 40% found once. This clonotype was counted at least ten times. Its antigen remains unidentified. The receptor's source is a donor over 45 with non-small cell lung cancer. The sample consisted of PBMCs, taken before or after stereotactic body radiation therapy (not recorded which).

CDR3 in amino acids: CASSYGGFSTDTQYF. The CDR3 DNA sequence: TGTGCCAGCAGTTACGGCGGGTTTTCCACAGATACGCAGTATTTT. The chain recombines TRBV6-5 with TRBJ2-3; D may be TRBD2 (5 bases). Trimming stripped 2 bases from V and 2 bases from J, with 11 bases between. The CDR3 loop spans 15 amino acids. The germline V gene encodes CDR1 MNHEY and CDR2 SVGAGI.